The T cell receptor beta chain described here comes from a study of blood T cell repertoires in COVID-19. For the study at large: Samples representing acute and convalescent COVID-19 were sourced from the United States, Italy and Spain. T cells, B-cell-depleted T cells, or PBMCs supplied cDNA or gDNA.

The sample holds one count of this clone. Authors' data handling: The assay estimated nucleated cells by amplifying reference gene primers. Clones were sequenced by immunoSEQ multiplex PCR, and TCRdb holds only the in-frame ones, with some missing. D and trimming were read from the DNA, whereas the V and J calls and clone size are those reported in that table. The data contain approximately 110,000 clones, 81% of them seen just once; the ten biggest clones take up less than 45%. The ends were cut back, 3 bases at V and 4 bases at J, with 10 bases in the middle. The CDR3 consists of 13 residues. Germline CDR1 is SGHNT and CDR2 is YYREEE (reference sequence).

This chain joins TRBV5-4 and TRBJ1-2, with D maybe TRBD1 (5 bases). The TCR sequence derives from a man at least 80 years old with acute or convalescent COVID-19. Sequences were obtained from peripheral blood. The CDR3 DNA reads TGTGCCAGCAGCTCCGACAGCCTCTATGGCTACACCTTC. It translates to CASSSDSLYGYTF. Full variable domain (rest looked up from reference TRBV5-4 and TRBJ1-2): ETGVTQSPTHLIKTRGQQVTLRCSSQSGHNTVSWYQQALGQGPQFIFQYYREEENGRGNFPPRFSGLQFPNYSSELNVNALELDDSALYLCASSSDSLYGYTFGSGTRLTVV.